The 27 T cell receptor beta chains below were found in one sample sequenced in a study of CDR3 diversity in severe acne. TCRdb re-called the PCR reads with MiXCR, one entry per CDR3 protein. There are some 84,000 distinct CDR3 sequences in the sample; roughly half occur only once, and roughly a tenth lies in the top ten. Sequencing used blood. These receptors all come from a male donor in good health, serving as a control.

This clonotype was seen more than once but under ten times. V and J are TRBV7-6 and TRBJ1-2, with D hard to call. This CDR3 comprises 13 residues. V was cut by 0 bases and J by 5 bases, with 7 bases left in between. Germline CDR1 and CDR2: SGHVS and FNYEAQ. This CDR3 is CASSLAGLYGYTF. In nucleotides, the CDR3 is TGTGCCAGCAGCTTAGCAGGGTTGTATGGCTACACCTTC.

This chain uses TRBV5-5 with TRBJ2-5; D assignment may be TRBD1 or TRBD2 (6 bases each). Germline V gives CDR1 SGHKS, CDR2 YYEKEE (reference sequence). The germline V and J ends were trimmed by 4 bases and 0 bases, with 22 bases remaining between them. The CDR3 loop spans 18 amino acids. As DNA, the CDR3 is TGTGCCAGCAGCCATGATTGGCTCGGGGGCCGTGACCAAGAGACCCAGTACTTC. Translating gives CASSHDWLGGRDQETQYF.

The genes are TRBV24-1 and TRBJ1-1; perhaps TRBD1 as D (6 bases). The CDR3 loop spans 14 amino acids. Germline lookup yields CDR1 KGHDR and CDR2 SFDVKD. V shed 7 bases and J shed 2 bases, with 13 bases lying between them. The CDR3 coding sequence is TGTGCCACCAGGGACAGCTCTGGAAACACTGAAGCTTTCTTT. It specifies CATRDSSGNTEAFF.

Concerning this clonotype: The limits of the CDR3 on the DNA are not certain, so only TCRdb's listed CDR3 is given. The chain employs TRBV5-5 and TRBJ2-7; the table assigns TRBD2, which was not confirmed against the DNA. The CDR3 has 21 residues if both end residues are counted. Looked up from germline, CDR1 is SGHKS and CDR2 is YYEKEE (reference sequence). The CDR3 sequence: CASSFYICSASWEGKSYEQYF.

This clonotype was seen a few times. The rearrangement uses TRBV20-1 and TRBJ1-1; 7 positions match TRBD1. The germline CDR1 and CDR2 sequences are DFQATT and SNEGSKA (reference sequence). This CDR3 comprises 13 residues. V trimming: 6 bases; J trimming: 1 base; junction bases outside the gene matches: 5. In DNA form, the CDR3 reads TGCAGTGCAATGGGACAGTGGAACACTGAAGCTTTCTTT. Its protein is CSAMGQWNTEAFF.

This clonotype was detected only a few times. The chain employs TRBV5-4 and TRBJ1-2; D is ambiguous. CDR3 length: 12 amino acids. Germline assignment: CDR1 SGHNT and CDR2 YYREEE (reference sequence). The germline V and J ends were trimmed by 7 bases and 8 bases, with 15 bases remaining between them. CDR3 residues: CASSRVPRGYTF. CDR3 DNA: TGTGCCAGCTCGAGGGTCCCCCGCGGCTACACCTTC.

A word on this clonotype: This may stem from a read error, because a much larger clone lies one nucleotide away. The V and J genes are TRBV11-1 and TRBJ1-1; D perhaps matches TRBD1 (5 bases). The CDR3 contains 15 residues. Germline values: CDR1 SGHAT, CDR2 FQDESV (reference sequence). The V end lost 0 bases, the J end lost 5 bases, and 13 bases lay between the germline ends. The DNA for the CDR3 is TGTGCCAGCAGCTTAGCGCGGGGAGGGGCAACTGAAGCTTTCTTT. This gives the protein CASSLARGGATEAFF. Variable domain in full (rest from reference TRBV11-1 and TRBJ1-1): EAEVAQSPRYKITEKSQAVAFWCDPISGHATLYWYRQILGQGPELLVQFQDESVVDDSQLPKDRFSAERLKGVDSTLKIQPAELGDSAMYLCASSLARGGATEAFFGQGTRLTVV.

The table lists this clonotype with many counts. The V call is TRBV24-1, the J call TRBJ2-5; D is ambiguous. V was pared by 1 base and J by 5 bases, with 4 bases between. The CDR3 extends over 12 amino acids. CDR1 and CDR2 (germline): KGHDR, SFDVKD. In DNA form, the CDR3 reads TGTGCCACCAGTGATTTTGGGGAGACCCAGTACTTC. Amino acids: CATSDFGETQYF.

This chain uses TRBV7-9 with TRBJ2-7, with unresolved D. Germline V CDR1 and CDR2: SEHNR, FQNEAQ (reference sequence). The CDR3 sequence is 13 residues long. The ends were cut back, 1 base at V and 7 bases at J, with 11 bases in the middle. This chain's CDR3 is CASSLVAMGEQYF. The CDR3 bases are TGTGCCAGCAGCTTAGTGGCTATGGGGGAGCAGTACTTC. The whole variable domain, filled in from reference TRBV7-9 and TRBJ2-7, reads DTGVSQNPRHKITKRGQNVTFRCDPISEHNRLYWYRQTLGQGPEFLTYFQNEAQLEKSRLLSDRFSAERPKGSFSTLEIQRTEQGDSAMYLCASSLVAMGEQYFGPGTRLTVT.

The V call is TRBV24-1, the J call TRBJ1-5; unclear D gene. Trimming removed 7 bases at V and 1 base at J, with 10 bases between. Germline CDR1 is KGHDR and CDR2 is SFDVKD. The CDR3 is made up of 14 amino acids. CDR3 sequence reads: CATSAGGSNQPQHF. CDR3 nucleotides: TGTGCCACCAGCGCGGGTGGGAGCAATCAGCCCCAGCATTTT.

This clonotype was seen a few times. The chain links TRBV5-1 to TRBJ1-2; 9 positions match TRBD1. The V segment lost 0 bases and the J segment 6 bases; nucleotides outside the gene matches: 3. CDR3 length: 14 amino acids. Per the germline V gene, CDR1 is SGHRS and CDR2 is YFSETQ. CDR3 coding DNA: TGCGCCAGCAGCTTGGCCACAGGGGGCGATGGCTACACCTTC. As protein: CASSLATGGDGYTF.

The V and J genes are TRBV20-1 and TRBJ2-3; 13 nucleotides line up with TRBD2. The V gene end was trimmed by 4 bases and the J gene end by 5 bases; junction bases not matched to a gene: 3. CDR1 DFQATT and CDR2 SNEGSKA come from the germline V gene (reference sequence). CDR3 length: 14 residues. The CDR3 bases are TGCAGTGCTAATGGACTAGCGGGGGTAGATACGCAGTATTTT. As protein: CSANGLAGVDTQYF.

This sequence joins TRBV2 and TRBJ2-6, with D unclear. This CDR3 region has 14 residues. Per the germline V gene, CDR1 is SNHLY and CDR2 is FYNNEI. The V end was cut by 6 bases, the J end by 4 bases, with 10 bases between. This CDR3 is CASRSKTGANVLTF. The CDR3 nucleotides are TGTGCCAGCAGGTCAAAAACAGGGGCCAACGTCCTGACTTTC.

This clonotype has at least ten counts. The chain recombines TRBV6-5 with TRBJ1-5, with 10 bases identical to TRBD1. V was clipped by 5 bases and J by 1 base; unmatched bases: 2. The CDR3 totals 15 residues. Germline CDR1 MNHEY, CDR2 SVGAGI. CDR3 sequence reads: CASSEGQGSNQPQHF. The CDR3 region has the DNA TGTGCCAGCAGTGAGGGACAGGGGAGCAATCAGCCCCAGCATTTT.

The chain carries TRBV7-3 and TRBJ1-4; 7 nucleotides line up with TRBD1. CDR3 length: 16 residues. The junction had 10 bases not matched to a gene; V was cut back by 2 bases and J by 7 bases. Germline assignment: CDR1 SGHTA and CDR2 FQGTGA. For the CDR3, the DNA is TGTGCCAGCAGCTTACACGACAGGGATCCCGGTGAAAAACTGTTTTTT. Protein product: CASSLHDRDPGEKLFF.

The chain has TRBV25-1 and TRBJ2-1; 8 bases fit TRBD2. Germline V gives CDR1 MGHDK, CDR2 SYGVNS. The CDR3 extends over 15 amino acids. Losses at the gene ends were 3 bases for V and 5 bases for J; bases not matched to a gene: 6. The CDR3 loop reads CASSDSGTSHNEQFF. Written as DNA, the CDR3 is TGTGCCAGCAGTGACTCCGGGACTAGTCACAATGAGCAGTTCTTC.

This clonotype was observed a few times. The chain recombines TRBV29-1 with TRBJ1-2; no reliable D call. The ends were cut back, 7 bases at V and 6 bases at J, with 15 bases in the middle. The germline CDR1 and CDR2 sequences are SQVTM and ANQGSEA. The CDR3 contains 12 residues. The CDR3 DNA follows: TGCAGCGCCCGAACCCGGGGAGATGGCTACACCTTC. It translates to CSARTRGDGYTF.

About this clonotype: Given a much more abundant clone one base away, this may be a read error. Because it lacks the conserved phenylalanine or tryptophan at the end, this CDR3 is likely a read error. The chain recombines TRBV20-1 with TRBJ2-5, with 7 bases lining up with TRBD2. The CDR3 has 16 residues. With V trimmed by 1 base and J by 5 bases, 13 bases remained unmatched. The germline V gene has CDR1 DFQATT and CDR2 SNEGSKA (reference sequence). DNA for the CDR3: TGCAGTGCTAGAGCCTTTCGACTAGCCCCAGGGGAGACCCAGTACCTC. Translation: CSARAFRLAPGETQYL.

This rearrangement joins TRBV5-5 to TRBJ2-7, with 8 positions matching TRBD1. CDR1 and CDR2 from the germline V gene are SGHKS and YYEKEE (reference sequence). This CDR3 spans 15 amino acids. The trim removed 4 bases at V and 3 bases at J, leaving 9 bases unmatched. The CDR3 is CASSVTQGDDYEQYF. The CDR3 DNA reads as TGTGCCAGCAGCGTGACACAGGGGGACGACTACGAGCAGTACTTC.

The genes are TRBV7-3 and TRBJ2-2; D gene uncertain. V lost 1 base to trimming and J lost 4 bases, with 7 bases between them. There are 14 residues in the CDR3. Germline V gene sequence: CDR1 SGHTA, CDR2 FQGTGA. The DNA of the CDR3 is TGTGCCAGCAGCTTAATCCGTAGCACCGGGGAGCTGTTTTTT. This encodes CASSLIRSTGELFF.

This clonotype has only one observation. A much larger clone differs from this one at a single base, so this may be a read error. V usage is TRBV12-3 or TRBV12-4 and J usage is TRBJ1-4, with D possibly TRBD1 on 6 matching bases. The CDR3 is 16 residues long. V was shortened by 5 bases and J by 3 bases, with 16 bases between the two germline ends. CDR3 in DNA: TGTGCCAGCAGTCAGATACGGGGGGCTGCTAATGAAAAACTGTTTTTT. It codes for CASSQIRGAANEKLFF.

The V gene is TRBV29-1, the J gene TRBJ1-6; D call uncertain. Germline V CDR1 and CDR2: SQVTM, ANQGSEA. The ends were cut back, 7 bases at V and 6 bases at J, with 13 bases in the middle. There are 13 residues in the CDR3. CDR3 nucleotides: TGCAGCGCGCGGGGAGATGCTAATTCACCCCTCCACTTT. Protein sequence: CSARGDANSPLHF.

This clonotype was observed many times. This chain uses TRBV11-2 with TRBJ2-1, with TRBD2 matching 11 bases. Germline lookup yields CDR1 SGHAT and CDR2 FQNNGV. The J segment lost 6 bases and the V segment lost 0 bases, leaving 4 bases of the junction unmatched. The CDR3 covers 16 residues. Here the CDR3 reads CASSLDLAGGANEQFF. The DNA for the CDR3 is TGTGCCAGCAGCTTAGATCTAGCGGGGGGTGCCAATGAGCAGTTCTTC.

In this sample, this clonotype turned up many times. The chain combines TRBV7-8 with TRBJ2-7, with 7 bases identical to TRBD2. The V gene's germline CDR1 is SGHVS and CDR2 FQNEAQ. J lost 3 bases, V lost 10 bases, and 6 bases had no gene match. The CDR3 extends over 12 amino acids. CDR3 in amino acids: CAILTSVYEQYF. Written as DNA, the CDR3 is TGTGCCATTCTTACTAGCGTCTACGAGCAGTACTTC. Complete variable domain (other parts from reference TRBV7-8 and TRBJ2-7): GAGVSQSPRYKVAKRGQDVALRCDPISGHVSLFWYQQALGQGPEFLTYFQNEAQLDKSGLPSDRFFAERPEGSVSTLKIQRTQQEDSAVYLCAILTSVYEQYFGPGTRLTVT.

The gene calls are TRBV19 and TRBJ1-2; 7 bases agree with TRBD1. Germline CDR1 LNHDA, CDR2 SQIVND (reference sequence). This CDR3 region has 14 residues. The junction had 8 bases not matched to a gene; V was cut back by 3 bases and J by 7 bases. The CDR3 nucleotides are TGTGCCAGTAGTATGCCCGGGACAGCCTTTGGCTACACCTTC. Its protein product is CASSMPGTAFGYTF.

This clonotype was observed at least ten times. This chain connects TRBV20-1 to TRBJ2-3; 14 bases are a match to TRBD2. Germline CDR1 reads DFQATT; CDR2 reads SNEGSKA (reference sequence). The CDR3 runs 17 residues. V lost 3 bases and J lost 6; bases outside the gene matches: 11. DNA for the CDR3: TGCAGTGCTAGCGGGACTAGCGGGAGAGGTCTCGAGGATACGCAGTATTTT. It encodes CSASGTSGRGLEDTQYF.

This clonotype was seen a handful of times. The chain uses TRBV7-8 and TRBJ2-5, with D tentatively TRBD1 or TRBD2 (5 bases each). CDR3 size: 14 residues. The germline CDR1 and CDR2 sequences are SGHVS and FQNEAQ. Deletions cut 5 bases from V and 5 bases from J, with 15 bases between. The CDR3 region has the DNA TGTGCCAGCAGCAGAAATGGGGGTTCCGAGACCCAGTACTTC. This sequence encodes CASSRNGGSETQYF.